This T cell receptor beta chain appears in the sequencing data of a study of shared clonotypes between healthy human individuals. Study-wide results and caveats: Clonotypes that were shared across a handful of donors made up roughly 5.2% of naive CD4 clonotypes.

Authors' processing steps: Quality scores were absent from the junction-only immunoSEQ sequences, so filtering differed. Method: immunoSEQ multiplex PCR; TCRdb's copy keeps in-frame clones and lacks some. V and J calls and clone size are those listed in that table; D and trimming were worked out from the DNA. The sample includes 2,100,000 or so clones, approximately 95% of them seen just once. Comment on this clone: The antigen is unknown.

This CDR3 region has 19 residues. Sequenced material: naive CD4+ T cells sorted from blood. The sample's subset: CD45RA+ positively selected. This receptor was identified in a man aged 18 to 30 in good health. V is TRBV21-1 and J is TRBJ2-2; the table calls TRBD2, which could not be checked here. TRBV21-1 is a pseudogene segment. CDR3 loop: CASSKLAEEQRINTGELFF. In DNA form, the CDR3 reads TGTGCCAGCAGCAAATTGGCCGAAGAACAGCGGATTAACACCGGGGAGCTGTTTTTT.